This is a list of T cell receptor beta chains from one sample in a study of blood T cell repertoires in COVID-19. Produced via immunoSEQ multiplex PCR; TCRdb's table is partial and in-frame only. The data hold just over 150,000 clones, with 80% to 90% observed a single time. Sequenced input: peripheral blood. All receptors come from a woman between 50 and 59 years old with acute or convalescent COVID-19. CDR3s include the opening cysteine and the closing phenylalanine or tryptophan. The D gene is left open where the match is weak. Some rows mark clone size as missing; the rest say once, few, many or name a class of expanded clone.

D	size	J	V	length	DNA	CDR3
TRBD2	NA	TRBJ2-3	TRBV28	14	TGTGCCAGCAGGCCTAGCGGGGGAGGGGATACGCAGTATTTT	CASRPSGGGDTQYF
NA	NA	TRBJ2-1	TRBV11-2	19	TGTGCCAGCAGCTTAGGTTTGCGTGGGAGCCAGGGACTGCACAATGAGCAGTTCTTC	CASSLGLRGSQGLHNEQFF
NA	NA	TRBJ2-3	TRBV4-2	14	TGTGCCAGCAGCAAGGACGGAGGGGCAGATACGCAGTATTTT	CASSKDGGADTQYF
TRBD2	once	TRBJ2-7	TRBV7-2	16	TGTGCCAGCAGTTCCAATAGCGGGAGGGCCCTCTTAGAGCAGTACTTC	CASSSNSGRALLEQYF
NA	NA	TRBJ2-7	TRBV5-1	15	TGCGCCAGCAGCTTGCTTGGGCGGGGTGTCGACGAGCAGTACTTC	CASSLLGRGVDEQYF
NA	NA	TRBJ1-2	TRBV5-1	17	TGCGCCAGCAGCTTGGGCCAGGCCAGTATTATAAACTATGGCTACACCTTC	CASSLGQASIINYGYTF
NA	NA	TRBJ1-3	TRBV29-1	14	TGCAGCGTTGTTCCAGGTCGGTCTGGAAACACCATATATTTT	CSVVPGRSGNTIYF
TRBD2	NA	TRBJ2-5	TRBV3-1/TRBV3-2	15	TGTGCCAGCAGTCCGACTAGCGGGGGGTCGGAGACCCAGTACTTC	CASSPTSGGSETQYF
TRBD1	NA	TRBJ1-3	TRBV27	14	TGTGCCAGCAGTTTACGAGACAGGGGCAACACCATATATTTT	CASSLRDRGNTIYF
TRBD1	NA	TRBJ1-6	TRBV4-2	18	TGTGCCAGCAGCCAAGAGGGCCCGGGACAGCTGAATAATTCACCCCTCCACTTT	CASSQEGPGQLNNSPLHF
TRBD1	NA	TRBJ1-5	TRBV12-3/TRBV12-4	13	TGTGCCAGCAGTCGGAGGACAGGGGGGCCCCAGCATTTT	CASSRRTGGPQHF
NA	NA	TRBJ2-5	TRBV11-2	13	TGTGCCAGCAGCTCAGGGGTGGGGGAGACCCAGTACTTC	CASSSGVGETQYF
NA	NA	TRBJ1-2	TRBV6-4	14	TGTGCCAGCAGCGAAGGACAAACAAACTATGGCTACACCTTC	CASSEGQTNYGYTF
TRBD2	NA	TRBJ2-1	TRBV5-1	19	TGCGCCAGCAGCGAGAGGGTAGCGGGGTCCTTTAGCTCCTACAATGAGCAGTTCTTC	CASSERVAGSFSSYNEQFF
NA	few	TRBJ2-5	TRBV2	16	TGTGCCAGCAGTGACGGGCGGGCTAGCATTTCGGAGACCCAGTACTTC	CASSDGRASISETQYF
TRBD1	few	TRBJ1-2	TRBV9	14	TGTGCCAGCAGCCTACGGACAGGGTACTATGGCTACACCTTC	CASSLRTGYYGYTF
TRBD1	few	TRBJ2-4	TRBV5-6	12	TGTGCCAGCAGCTCTCAACAGGGGGCGAAGTACTTC	CASSSQQGAKYF
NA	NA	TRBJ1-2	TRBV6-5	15	TGTGCCAGCAGGCCTCGGATAGGAGGAGCGCGGGGCTACACCTTC	CASRPRIGGARGYTF
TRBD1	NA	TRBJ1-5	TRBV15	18	TGTGCCACCAGCAGACAAGCGGGACAGGGAAATAGCAATCAGCCCCAGCATTTT	CATSRQAGQGNSNQPQHF
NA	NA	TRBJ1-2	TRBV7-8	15	TGTGCCAGCAGCTTAGATATGTGGGGGGTGCGGGGCTACACCTTC	CASSLDMWGVRGYTF
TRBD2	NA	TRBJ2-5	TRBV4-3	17	TGCGCCAGCAGCCAAGATCCCCCACTAGCGGGAGATGAGACCCAGTACTTC	CASSQDPPLAGDETQYF
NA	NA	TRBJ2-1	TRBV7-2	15	TGTGCCAGCAGCCCCCAGGTCTCTACCTACAATGAGCAGTTCTTC	CASSPQVSTYNEQFF
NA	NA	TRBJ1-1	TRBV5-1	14	TGCGCCAGCAGCTTGGCAGGTACGGACACTGAAGCTTTCTTT	CASSLAGTDTEAFF
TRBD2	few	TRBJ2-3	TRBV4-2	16	TGTGCCAGCAGCCAACCTACTAGCGGGCGCACAGATACGCAGTATTTT	CASSQPTSGRTDTQYF
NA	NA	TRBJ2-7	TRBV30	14	TGTGCCTGGAGCCCGAGGGCCGTAGCCTACGAGCAGTACTTC	CAWSPRAVAYEQYF
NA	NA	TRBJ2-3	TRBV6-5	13	TGTGCCAGCAGACCGGGGGACCCGGATACGCAGTATTTT	CASRPGDPDTQYF
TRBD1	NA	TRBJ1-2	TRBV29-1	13	TGCAGCGGCGTACAGGGGGCAGACTATGGCTACACCTTC	CSGVQGADYGYTF
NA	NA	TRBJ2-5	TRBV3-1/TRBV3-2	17	TGTGCCAGCAGCCAAGCGGGAGAGGGGGCGCCCAAGGAGACCCAGTACTTC	CASSQAGEGAPKETQYF
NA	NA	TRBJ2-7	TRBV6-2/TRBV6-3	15	TGTGCCAGCAGTGGAGGGGCCCCTACCTCCTACGAGCAGTACTTC	CASSGGAPTSYEQYF
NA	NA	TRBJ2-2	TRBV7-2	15	TGTGCCAGCAGCTTACGGACACTTAACACCGGGGAGCTGTTTTTT	CASSLRTLNTGELFF
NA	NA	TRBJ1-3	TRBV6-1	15	TGTGCCAGCCGTGAGGTTGGCAGGTCAGGAAACACCATATATTTT	CASREVGRSGNTIYF
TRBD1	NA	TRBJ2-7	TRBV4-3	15	TGCGCCAGCAGCTCGTCGCCGGGCAGGGGGAGTGAGCAGTACTTC	CASSSSPGRGSEQYF
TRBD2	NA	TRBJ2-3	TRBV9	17	TGTGCCAGCAGCGTAGATGATAGCGGGGGGGCAGCAGATACGCAGTATTTT	CASSVDDSGGAADTQYF
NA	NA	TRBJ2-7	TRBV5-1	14	TGCGCCAGCAGCCCCTCACCCGGGACCTACGAGCAGTACTTC	CASSPSPGTYEQYF
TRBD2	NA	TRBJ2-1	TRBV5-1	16	TGCGCCAGCAGCTCCGCTAGCGGGAGGTCCTACAATGAGCAGTTCTTC	CASSSASGRSYNEQFF
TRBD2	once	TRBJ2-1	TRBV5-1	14	TGCGCCAGCAGCTTGGGCGGGAGGGACAATGAGCAGTTCTTC	CASSLGGRDNEQFF
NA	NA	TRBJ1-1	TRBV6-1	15	TGTGCCAGCAGTGAGGTCCGGGGAGGAAACACTGAAGCTTTCTTT	CASSEVRGGNTEAFF
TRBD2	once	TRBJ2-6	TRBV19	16	TGTGCCAGTAGGTCTAGCGGGGCTGGTGGGGCCAACGTCCTGACTTTC	CASRSSGAGGANVLTF
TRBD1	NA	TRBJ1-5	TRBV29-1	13	TGCAGCGCGACCTACAGGGGGAATCAGCCCCAGCATTTT	CSATYRGNQPQHF
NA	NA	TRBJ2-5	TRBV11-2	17	TGTGCCAGCAGGGATAAACCGGGACGGGCGGGAACGGGGACCCAGTACTTC	CASRDKPGRAGTGTQYF
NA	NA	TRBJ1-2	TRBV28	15	TGTGCCAGCAGTTTATCTGACAGTATTAACTATGGCTACACCTTC	CASSLSDSINYGYTF
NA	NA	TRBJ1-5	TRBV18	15	TGTGCCAGCTCACCAGGGGGGGTAAACAATCAGCCCCAGCATTTT	CASSPGGVNNQPQHF
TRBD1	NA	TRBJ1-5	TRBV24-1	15	TGTGCCACCAGTGACCCCGGACAGGACGGGCAGCCCCAGCATTTT	CATSDPGQDGQPQHF
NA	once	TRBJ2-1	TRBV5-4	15	TGTGCCAGCACAAAAGGGGGGGGGCAAGGGACTGAGCAGTTCTTC	CASTKGGGQGTEQFF
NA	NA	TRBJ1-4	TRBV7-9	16	TGTGCCAGCAGCTTAGGCATCCAGGGACTCGGTGAAAAACTGTTTTTT	CASSLGIQGLGEKLFF